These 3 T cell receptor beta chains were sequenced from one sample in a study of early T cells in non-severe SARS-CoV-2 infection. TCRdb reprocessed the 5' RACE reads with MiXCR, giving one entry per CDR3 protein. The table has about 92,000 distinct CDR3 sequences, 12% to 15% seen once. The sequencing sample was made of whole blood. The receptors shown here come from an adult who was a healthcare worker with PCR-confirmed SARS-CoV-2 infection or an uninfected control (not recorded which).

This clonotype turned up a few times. The CDR3 protein is CASSLDPSSYNSPLHF. CDR3 nucleotide sequence: TGCGCCAGCAGCTTGGACCCCAGCTCCTATAATTCACCCCTCCACTTT. The rearrangement links TRBV5-1 to TRBJ1-6; no reliable D call. The CDR3 is 16 amino acids. CDR1 SGHRS and CDR2 YFSETQ come from the germline V gene. Trimming pared 0 bases from V and 0 bases from J, leaving 7 bases between.

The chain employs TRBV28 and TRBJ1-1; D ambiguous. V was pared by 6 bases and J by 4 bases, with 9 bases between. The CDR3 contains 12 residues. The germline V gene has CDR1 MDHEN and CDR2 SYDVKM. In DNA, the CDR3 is TGTGCCAGCAGCACGACGCTCACTGAAGCTTTCTTT. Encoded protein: CASSTTLTEAFF.

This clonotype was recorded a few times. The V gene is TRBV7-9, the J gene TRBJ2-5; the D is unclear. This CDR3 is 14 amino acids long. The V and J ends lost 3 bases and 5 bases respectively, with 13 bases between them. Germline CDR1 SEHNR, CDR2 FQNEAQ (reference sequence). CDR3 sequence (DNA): TGTGCCAGCAGCTTGGGTCCCCAAGGGGAGACCCAGTACTTC. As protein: CASSLGPQGETQYF.